The rows below give T cell receptor beta chains drawn from one sample of a study of T cell responses to AZD1222 COVID-19 vaccine. The data were produced by immunoSEQ multiplex PCR, yet TCRdb's version contains in-frame clones alone and is incomplete. Of roughly 120,000 clones listed, 92% are singletons. Sequencing used peripheral blood, obtained 28 days after the second AZD1222 dose. These TCRs come from an adult who received the AZD1222 COVID-19 vaccine. The CDR3 runs from the conserved cysteine through the conserved F or W. Each record gives: clone size, V gene, D gene, CDR3 protein. A D gene is named only where the DNA matches it firmly. Clone size is shown for a subset of rows, as once, few, many or a class of expanded clone.

abundance: -
v_gene: TRBV5-1
d_gene: TRBD2
CDR3aa: CASSTELAGEPNEQFF

abundance: -
v_gene: TRBV11-2
d_gene: -
CDR3aa: CASSPDAGRGEKLFF

abundance: -
v_gene: TRBV4-1
d_gene: TRBD1
CDR3aa: CASSQSPGTGVRETQYF

abundance: once
v_gene: TRBV6-4
d_gene: -
CDR3aa: CASSDSYPEWVSIYF

abundance: -
v_gene: TRBV3-1/TRBV3-2
d_gene: -
CDR3aa: CASSQDRRDFDSYEQYF

abundance: -
v_gene: TRBV6-2/TRBV6-3
d_gene: -
CDR3aa: CASSPEQGKGGAEAFF

abundance: once
v_gene: TRBV9
d_gene: -
CDR3aa: CASSVAYGGYTF

abundance: few
v_gene: TRBV27
d_gene: TRBD2
CDR3aa: CASSYSGGPIYEQYF

abundance: -
v_gene: TRBV24-1
d_gene: -
CDR3aa: CATEYSGQGGTDTQYF

abundance: -
v_gene: TRBV28
d_gene: -
CDR3aa: CASSLLGGGGNQPQHF

abundance: -
v_gene: TRBV24-1
d_gene: TRBD1
CDR3aa: CATSDSTGGYEQYF

abundance: -
v_gene: TRBV7-6
d_gene: -
CDR3aa: CASNHPTGIGETQYF

abundance: -
v_gene: TRBV7-2
d_gene: -
CDR3aa: CASSSGGGRISGANVLTF

abundance: -
v_gene: TRBV19
d_gene: -
CDR3aa: CASSPRGSYGYTF

abundance: -
v_gene: TRBV5-1
d_gene: TRBD1
CDR3aa: CASSLAVSGGRNSPLHF

abundance: -
v_gene: TRBV5-4
d_gene: -
CDR3aa: CASSLAVARGGGQQETQYF